The T cell receptor (beta chain) described here comes from a study of cytomegalovirus exposure and HLA in healthy donors. Turning to the study itself: Genetic ancestry analysis placed over 65% of the 398 donors that were genotyped in the Caucasian-associated cluster. General study results and limits: Fewer N-insertions (relative to the roughly 660-donor mean) were reportedly seen in an Asian-associated ancestry cluster in a later analysis.

The V and J ends lost 4 bases and 6 bases, in that order; junction bases with no gene match: 12. This CDR3 is 16 amino acids long. Germline CDR1 is SGHRS and CDR2 is YFSETQ. The study ran its PCR with 60 Vbeta and 13 Jbeta primers. Profiled with immunoSEQ multiplex PCR; TCRdb holds only in-frame clones, not every one. The sample holds about 130,000 clones, roughly 82% seen once. Worth noting for this clone: Its antigen remains unknown.

Sequencing was performed on PBMCs. The rearrangement links TRBV5-1 to TRBJ2-2, with 7 bases identical to TRBD1. This TCR was recovered from a man in his fifties or sixties in good health and CMV-seronegative. CDR3 bases: TGCGCCAGCAGCGCCATGACAGGGTCTGTGGCCGGGGAGCTGTTTTTT. Its protein product is CASSAMTGSVAGELFF.